This T cell receptor (beta chain) was captured in a study of B cell selection in AIRE deficiency. The sorted conventional CD4 T cells were gated as CD4+CD127+. Some clones are missing from TCRdb's copy, which holds only in-frame ones; the method was immunoSEQ multiplex PCR. The sample includes 25,000 or so clones, around 97% of them seen just once. General study points: Healthy donors alone shared over 25% of 4,000 or so Treg sequences; patients alone 8.5% to 10%. Approximately 31% of healthy-shared Treg sequences were found among patient Tconv cells. Shorter CDR3s marked shared Treg sequences, biased toward few non-templated insertions.

Worth noting for this clone: Its antigen remains unknown.

The V gene lost 5 bases and the J gene lost 0 bases, with 11 bases spanning the gap. CDR3 size: 15 residues. The germline CDR1 and CDR2 sequences are MDHEN and SYDVKM. J is TRBJ2-1 and V is TRBV28, with TRBD1 as a possible D gene (5 bases). The source material was conventional CD4+ T cells sorted from PBMCs. This sequence was found in a human donor with AIRE deficiency. The CDR3 region is CASSRQLSSYNEQFF. The CDR3 DNA sequence: TGTGCCAGCAGTCGACAGCTTAGCTCCTACAATGAGCAGTTCTTC.